This TCR beta chain is drawn from a study of monozygotic twins with inflammatory bowel disease. Study outcomes and limitations: With inverse Simpson as the measure, TCRbeta diversity was lower in IBD patients than in healthy co-twins.

CDR3 length equals 13 residues. CDR1 and CDR2 from the germline V gene are SQVTM and ANQGSEA. Following a re-call of the 5' RACE reads, TCRdb has one entry per CDR3 protein and lacks DNA. The table gives 300,000 to 400,000 distinct CDR3 sequences; the top ten clones make up 2% to 2.5% of it. A note on this clonotype: Antigen unknown.

The chain has TRBV29-1 and TRBJ2-7; TCRdb's assignment of TRBD2 cannot be checked, as there is no DNA. The sample taken for sequencing was blood. The clonotype was recovered from a human donor with ulcerative colitis or Crohn's disease, or a healthy co-twin of an affected twin (not recorded which). CDR3 region: CSVVTDNRDEQYF.